This T cell receptor (beta chain) was identified during a study of cytomegalovirus exposure and HLA in healthy donors. This CDR3 is built from 13 residues. V was trimmed by 4 bases and J by 6 bases, leaving 10 bases between them. Germline CDR1 and CDR2: SGHTA and FQGNSA. The PCR was carried out with 60 Vbeta primers and 13 Jbeta primers. Generated by immunoSEQ multiplex PCR, the TCRdb table keeps only in-frame clones and is missing some. The table has 150,000 to 250,000 clones, 82% seen once. The TCR sequence derives from a boy under 10 years old in good health and CMV-seronegative. The specimen sequenced was PBMCs. This chain links TRBV7-2 with TRBJ1-5; D may be TRBD1 (6 bases). This CDR3 reads CASSWYRVQPQHF. The DNA of the CDR3 is TGTGCCAGCAGCTGGTACAGGGTTCAGCCCCAGCATTTT. Based on the CDR3 plus reference TRBV7-2 and TRBJ1-5, the full variable domain is GAGVSQSPSNKVTEKGKDVELRCDPISGHTALYWYRQSLGQGLEFLIYFQGNSAPDKSGLPSDRFSAERTGGSVSTLTIQRTQQEDSAVYLCASSWYRVQPQHFGDGTRLSIL.